Included here is one TCR beta chain sequence, with context. This entry comes from a study of T-cell reconstitution after alpha-beta-depleted transplantation in children. The CDR3 consists of 16 residues. Germline assignment: CDR1 SEHNR and CDR2 FQNEAQ (reference sequence). Trimming shortened V by 4 bases and J by 0 bases, and 12 bases separated the two germline ends. The TCRbeta library was prepared with unique molecular identifiers. TCRdb re-derived calls from the PCR reads in MiXCR, one entry per CDR3 protein. Seen here are 81,000 or so distinct CDR3 sequences, around 16% observed once, and the top ten hold less than 20%.

Material: PBMCs, mostly from graft donor cells, obtained 180 days after TCRalphabeta/CD19-depleted stem cell transplant. The origin of this receptor is a male patient between 2 and 15 years old who had a stem cell transplant for acute lymphoblastic leukemia, so the T cells may come from the graft donor. The V call is TRBV7-9, the J call TRBJ1-4; no definite D call. The CDR3: CASSSVLAATNEKLFF. CDR3 sequence (DNA): TGTGCCAGCAGCTCAGTCCTAGCAGCAACTAATGAAAAACTGTTTTTT. The entire variable domain, with the rest obtained from reference TRBV7-9 and TRBJ1-4, is as follows: DTGVSQNPRHKITKRGQNVTFRCDPISEHNRLYWYRQTLGQGPEFLTYFQNEAQLEKSRLLSDRFSAERPKGSFSTLEIQRTEQGDSAMYLCASSSVLAATNEKLFFGSGTQLSVL.